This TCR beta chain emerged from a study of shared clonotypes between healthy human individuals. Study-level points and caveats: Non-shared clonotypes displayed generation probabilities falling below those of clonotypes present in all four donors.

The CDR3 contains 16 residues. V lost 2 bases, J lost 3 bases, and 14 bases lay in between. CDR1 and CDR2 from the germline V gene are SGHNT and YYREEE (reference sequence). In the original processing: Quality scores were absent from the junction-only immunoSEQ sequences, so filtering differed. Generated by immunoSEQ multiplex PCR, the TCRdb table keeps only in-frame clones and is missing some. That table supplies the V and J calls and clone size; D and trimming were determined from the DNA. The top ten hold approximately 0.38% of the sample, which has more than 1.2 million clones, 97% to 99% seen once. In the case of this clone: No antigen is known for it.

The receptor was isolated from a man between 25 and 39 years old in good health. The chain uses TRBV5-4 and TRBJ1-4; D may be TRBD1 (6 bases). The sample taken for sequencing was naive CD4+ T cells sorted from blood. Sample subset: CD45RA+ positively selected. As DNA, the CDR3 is TGTGCCAGCAGCTTAGGGGGGGCAGCGCCTAATGAAAAACTGTTTTTT. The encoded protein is CASSLGGAAPNEKLFF.